The 10 T cell receptor beta chains reported below all come from one sample, sequenced in a study of cytomegalovirus exposure and HLA in healthy donors. Amplification used 60 Vbeta primers and 13 Jbeta primers. TCRdb's table, derived via immunoSEQ multiplex PCR, lists solely in-frame clones and lacks some. Of more than 140,000 clones listed, about 79% are singletons. Sequencing was performed on PBMCs. These receptors were taken from a male donor in good health and CMV-seronegative.

The chain carries TRBV11-3 and TRBJ1-6; 8 nucleotides match TRBD1. This CDR3 has 17 residues. The J segment lost 6 bases and the V segment lost 0 bases, leaving 7 bases of the junction unmatched. Germline values: CDR1 SGHNT, CDR2 YENEEA. This chain's CDR3 is CASSLDRTGNGNSPLHF. The DNA for the CDR3 is TGTGCCAGCAGCTTAGATCGGACAGGGAATGGTAATTCACCCCTCCACTTT.

The V and J genes are TRBV4-3 and TRBJ1-2; no clear D gene. The germline V gene has CDR1 LGHNA and CDR2 YSLEER. The CDR3 runs to 13 residues. Trimming removed 0 bases at V and 7 bases at J, with 9 bases between. The CDR3 nucleotides are TGCGCCAGCAGCCAAGATCTCGAGGGTGGCTACACCTTC. This encodes CASSQDLEGGYTF.

V and J are TRBV4-3 and TRBJ2-6, with 9 bases fitting TRBD1. The CDR3 contains 17 residues. The V and J ends lost 0 bases and 0 bases, in that order; junction bases with no gene match: 0. CDR1 is LGHNA and CDR2 is YSLEER in the germline V gene. CDR3 nucleotides: TGCGCCAGCAGCCAAGAGACAGGGGGCTCTGGGGCCAACGTCCTGACTTTC. This sequence encodes CASSQETGGSGANVLTF.

The V call is TRBV6-5, the J call TRBJ2-2; 9 nucleotides agree with TRBD1. The CDR3 length is 14 residues. The V gene's germline CDR1 is MNHEY and CDR2 SVGAGI. The V gene end was trimmed by 7 bases and the J gene end by 1 base; junction bases not matched to a gene: 1. This chain's CDR3 is CASTGQGNTGELFF. The CDR3 DNA is TGTGCCAGCACGGGACAGGGGAACACCGGGGAGCTGTTTTTT.

Here the CDR3 DNA reads TGTGCCAGCTCACAGCAGGACAGGGGTAGCAATCAGCCCCAGCATTTT. It translates to CASSQQDRGSNQPQHF. The V call is TRBV6-6, the J call TRBJ1-5; 9 bases are a match to TRBD1. This CDR3 comprises 16 residues. Germline V gives CDR1 MNHNY, CDR2 SVGAGI (reference sequence). With V trimmed by 8 bases and J by 0 bases, 8 bases remained unmatched.

The chain has TRBV7-9 and TRBJ2-7, with a weak D call TRBD1 (6 bases). This CDR3 has 12 amino acids. V gave up 6 bases and J gave up 4 bases, with 10 bases separating them. CDR1 and CDR2 from the germline V gene are SEHNR and FQNEAQ (reference sequence). CDR3 amino acids: CASSQQGYEQYF. CDR3 coding DNA: TGTGCCAGCAGTCAACAGGGATACGAGCAGTACTTC.

The V gene is TRBV27, the J gene TRBJ2-7, with D unclear. Germline V gives CDR1 MNHEY, CDR2 SMNVEV (reference sequence). V dropped 5 bases and J dropped 1 base, with 12 bases sitting between them. The length of the CDR3 is 14 residues. This chain's CDR3 is CASSGQASSYEQYF. The CDR3, as DNA: TGTGCCAGCAGTGGCCAGGCTTCTTCCTACGAGCAGTACTTC.

This clone was found a few times. This chain joins TRBV6-5 and TRBJ2-1, with D possibly matching TRBD1 (5 bases). Trimming took off 5 bases at V and 9 bases at J, with 11 bases between the two ends. Germline values: CDR1 MNHEY, CDR2 SVGAGI. The CDR3 is 12 amino acids. CDR3 bases: TGTGCCAGCAGTCAGGGTGTGGGTGAGCAGTTCTTC. This translates into CASSQGVGEQFF.

The rearrangement uses TRBV2 and TRBJ1-1, with D perhaps TRBD1 (5 bases). Germline CDR1 SNHLY, CDR2 FYNNEI. V shed 8 bases and J shed 0 bases, with 10 bases lying between them. The CDR3 consists of 13 residues. The CDR3 here is CASQQEMNTEAFF. CDR3 bases: TGTGCCAGCCAACAGGAGATGAACACTGAAGCTTTCTTT.

The gene calls are TRBV7-9 and TRBJ2-1, with 9 nucleotides matching TRBD2. This CDR3 is 18 amino acids long. Germline values: CDR1 SEHNR, CDR2 FQNEAQ (reference sequence). The junction had 17 bases not matched to a gene; V was cut back by 5 bases and J by 6 bases. CDR3 region: CASSPGGGRAPTLNEQFF. The CDR3 DNA reads TGTGCCAGCAGCCCGGGGGGCGGGAGGGCCCCTACCCTCAATGAGCAGTTCTTC.